Below, one T cell receptor (beta chain) is given with its context. The data were obtained in a study of blood T cell repertoires in COVID-19. As for the study in general: Both acute and convalescent COVID-19 samples were obtained from the United States, Italy and Spain. PBMCs, B-cell-depleted T cells, or T cells were the source of the cDNA or gDNA that made up the material.

Original analysis: Using reference gene primer amplification, nucleated cell counts were estimated. Produced via immunoSEQ multiplex PCR; TCRdb's table is partial and in-frame only. D and trimming come from the DNA, and the V and J calls and clone size come from that table. This table holds fewer than 200,000 clones, 85% found once. The sequence derives from a woman aged 60-75 years with acute or convalescent COVID-19. What was sequenced was peripheral blood.

CDR3 in amino acids: CASSNPRTGNNYGYTF. CDR3 nucleotide sequence: TGTGCCAGTAGTAACCCCAGGACAGGGAATAACTATGGCTACACCTTC. The V and J genes are TRBV19 and TRBJ1-2; 8 bases align to TRBD1. Trimming at V came to 4 bases and at J to 1 base, leaving 8 bases not matched to a gene. CDR3 size: 16 residues. Germline values: CDR1 LNHDA, CDR2 SQIVND (reference sequence).